The 4 T cell receptor beta chains below were found in one sample sequenced in a study of T cell responses to AZD1222 COVID-19 vaccine. Repertoires were generated with immunoSEQ multiplex PCR, while TCRdb's copy carries only in-frame clones and drops some. The profile shows some 120,000 clones, just under 95% of them singletons. Sequenced material: peripheral blood, taken on day 0 of AZD1222 vaccination. These receptors originate from an adult in good health.

The chain has TRBV19 and TRBJ1-6, with TRBD1 identical over 7 bases. V lost 5 bases to trimming and J lost 9 bases; unmatched junction nucleotides: 13. The CDR3 has 16 amino acids. Germline V gene lookup returns CDR1 LNHDA and CDR2 SQIVND (reference sequence). The CDR3 DNA reads TGTGCCAGTAGTCCAGGGGGGGGCGCGAAGATTTCACCCCTCCACTTT. It specifies CASSPGGGAKISPLHF.

This chain's CDR3 is CASSTWTSGTLRRHEQFF. CDR3 DNA sequence: TGTGCCAGTAGTACTTGGACTAGCGGGACCCTACGAAGACATGAGCAGTTCTTC. This chain joins TRBV19 and TRBJ2-1; 12 bases are shared with TRBD2. The CDR3 is made up of 18 amino acids. The ends lost 4 bases at V and 8 bases at J; junction bases unmatched: 15. The V gene's germline CDR1 is LNHDA and CDR2 SQIVND (reference sequence). The whole variable domain, filled in from reference TRBV19 and TRBJ2-1, reads DGGITQSPKYLFRKEGQNVTLSCEQNLNHDAMYWYRQDPGQGLRLIYYSQIVNDFQKGDIAEGYSVSREKKESFPLTVTSAQKNPTAFYLCASSTWTSGTLRRHEQFFGPGTRLTVL.

This chain connects TRBV27 to TRBJ1-1; no firm D call. The CDR3 extends over 13 amino acids. Deletions cut 4 bases from V and 2 bases from J, with 8 bases between. Germline V gene sequence: CDR1 MNHEY, CDR2 SMNVEV (reference sequence). The CDR3 reads CASSSIPNTEAFF. In nucleotides, the CDR3 is TGTGCCAGCAGTTCCATACCCAACACTGAAGCTTTCTTT.

This chain connects TRBV6-5 to TRBJ1-1; no clear D gene. Germline loops: CDR1 MNHEY, CDR2 SVGAGI. CDR3 length: 14 amino acids. Deletions cut 4 bases from V and 3 bases from J, with 12 bases between. CDR3 DNA: TGTGCCAGCAGTTTCTTGGGTGGGGACACTGAAGCTTTCTTT. Translated: CASSFLGGDTEAFF.